This T cell receptor (beta chain) originates from a study of cytomegalovirus exposure and HLA in healthy donors. The CDR3 contains 11 residues. Germline CDR1 is MNHNY and CDR2 is SVGAGI (reference sequence). V dropped 6 bases and J dropped 8 bases, with 10 bases sitting between them. The PCR was carried out with 60 Vbeta primers and 13 Jbeta primers. The method was immunoSEQ multiplex PCR; TCRdb's version includes in-frame clones alone and lacks a portion of them. The table records 100,000 to 150,000 clones, 65% to 75% of them present only once. Material: PBMCs. The chain couples TRBV6-6 to TRBJ2-5, with D maybe TRBD1 (5 bases). This TCR was recovered from a woman in her forties or fifties in good health and CMV-seropositive. CDR3 loop: CASRGPNTQYF. DNA for the CDR3: TGTGCCAGCAGGGGGCCGAACACCCAGTACTTC.